This entry lists 9 T cell receptor beta chains sequenced from one sample in a study of CD8+CD57+ T cells in acquired aplastic anemia. Patients chosen for sequencing had CD8+CD57+ cells that had expanded, as shown by flow cytometry. Genomic DNA was employed as the template in profiling TCR beta VDJ and CDR3. TCRdb independently ran MiXCR on the reads; one entry per CDR3 protein. The top ten hold roughly 2.9% of the sample, which has 160,000 or so distinct CDR3 sequences, roughly half seen once. The sample taken for sequencing was sorted CD4+, CD8+, or CD8+CD57+ T cells (not recorded which) from PBMCs. The receptor source for this set is a human donor with aplastic anemia.

This clonotype was counted many times. V usage is TRBV7-9 and J usage is TRBJ2-7; 8 bases fit TRBD2. Germline values: CDR1 SEHNR, CDR2 FQNEAQ (reference sequence). With 5 bases clipped from V and 0 bases from J, the junction kept 6 bases outside the gene matches. This CDR3 contains 15 residues. CDR3 nucleotides: TGTGCCAGCAGCCGGGGGGGGCTAGGCTCCTACGAGCAGTACTTC. Its translation is CASSRGGLGSYEQYF.

This clonotype was recorded many times. V and J are TRBV29-1 and TRBJ2-6; TRBD2 matches at 13 bases. This CDR3 region has 18 residues. V was pared by 5 bases and J by 0 bases, with 7 bases of the junction left unmatched. Looked up from germline, CDR1 is SQVTM and CDR2 is ANQGSEA. The CDR3: CSVYWTSGSSSGANVLTF. CDR3 in DNA: TGCAGCGTTTACTGGACTAGCGGGAGTTCCTCTGGGGCCAACGTCCTGACTTTC.

This clonotype was found a few times. This may come from a read error, since a much larger clone is one base off. V and J are TRBV6-1 and TRBJ1-1; no definite D call. CDR1 is MNHNS, CDR2 SASEGT, per germline. This CDR3 comprises 13 residues. CDR3 amino acids: CASSVTTNTEALF. The CDR3 DNA reads TGTGCCAGCAGTGTAACGACGAACACTGAAGCTCTCTTT.

V gene TRBV2 combines with J gene TRBJ2-1; 7 bases align to TRBD1. The germline V gene has CDR1 SNHLY and CDR2 FYNNEI. V dropped 6 bases and J dropped 5; count of bases not matched to a gene: 7. This CDR3 has 14 residues. The chain's CDR3 is CASRLGQENNEQFF. In DNA form, the CDR3 reads TGTGCCAGCAGACTAGGACAGGAAAACAATGAGCAGTTCTTC. The full variable domain, rest sourced from reference TRBV2 and TRBJ2-1, is EPEVTQTPSHQVTQMGQEVILRCVPISNHLYFYWYRQILGQKVEFLVSFYNNEISEKSEIFDDQFSVERPDGSNFTLKIRSTKLEDSAMYFCASRLGQENNEQFFGPGTRLTVL.

This clonotype has a handful of counts. The chain is built from TRBV18 and TRBJ1-5, with 11 bases that match TRBD1. V lost 2 bases, J lost 4 bases, and 1 base stayed unmatched. The germline gives CDR1 KGHSH, CDR2 LQKENI. The CDR3 consists of 15 residues. The CDR3 reads CASSPGTGGNQPQHF. CDR3 nucleotides: TGTGCCAGCTCACCAGGGACAGGGGGGAATCAGCCCCAGCATTTT.

The sample holds many counts of this clonotype. This rearrangement joins TRBV30 to TRBJ2-5; D not certain. V lost 2 bases and J 7 bases, leaving 11 bases between the germline ends. CDR3 length: 12 amino acids. The germline V gene encodes CDR1 GTSNPN and CDR2 SVGIG (reference sequence). Here the CDR3 reads CAWSPGSPTQYF. DNA for the CDR3: TGTGCCTGGAGTCCGGGCTCCCCGACCCAGTACTTC.

This clonotype was seen ten or more times. The chain links TRBV12-3 or TRBV12-4 to TRBJ1-1; D not resolved. This CDR3 spans 12 amino acids. The ends were cut back, 1 base at V and 6 bases at J, with 6 bases in the middle. CDR3 residues: CASSLGFSEAFF. The CDR3 nucleotides are TGTGCCAGCAGTTTAGGGTTCTCTGAAGCTTTCTTT.

Notes on this clonotype: A much larger clone lies a single base off, so this may be a read error. The CDR3 protein is CASSRDRGLGGYTF. DNA of the CDR3: TGTGCCAGCAGCCGCGACAGGGGGCTGGGGGGCTACACCTTC. The gene calls are TRBV10-3 and TRBJ1-2, with 10 bases lining up with TRBD1. The CDR3 totals 14 residues. The junction had 13 bases not matched to a gene; V was cut back by 10 bases and J by 8 bases. Germline CDR1 is ENHRY and CDR2 is SYGVKD.

The table lists this clonotype with many counts. This chain's CDR3 is CASSDGRIPFF. In DNA form, the CDR3 reads TGCGCCAGCAGTGATGGCCGCATACCGTTCTTC. J is TRBJ2-1 and V is TRBV5-1; D not resolved. The CDR3 extends over 11 amino acids. Per germline, CDR1 SGHRS and CDR2 YFSETQ. The V end lost 5 bases, the J end lost 15 bases, and 15 bases lay between the germline ends.